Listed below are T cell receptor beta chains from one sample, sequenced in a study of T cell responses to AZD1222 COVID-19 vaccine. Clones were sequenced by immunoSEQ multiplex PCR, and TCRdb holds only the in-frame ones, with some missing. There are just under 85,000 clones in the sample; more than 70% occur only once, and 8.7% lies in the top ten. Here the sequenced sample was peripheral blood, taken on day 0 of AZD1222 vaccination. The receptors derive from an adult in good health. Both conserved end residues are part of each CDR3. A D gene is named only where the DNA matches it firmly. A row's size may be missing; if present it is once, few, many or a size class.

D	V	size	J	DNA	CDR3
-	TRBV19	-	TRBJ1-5	TGTGCCAGTAGTATAGCGCGGCCGGATAGATTTAGCAATCAGCCCCAGCATTTT	CASSIARPDRFSNQPQHF
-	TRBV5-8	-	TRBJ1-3	TGTGCCAGCACCCATGGACATAGCTCTGGAAACACCATATATTTT	CASTHGHSSGNTIYF
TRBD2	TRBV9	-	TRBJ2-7	TGTGCCAGCAGCGATAGCGGGGGGGCAGGAGAGCAGTACTTC	CASSDSGGAGEQYF
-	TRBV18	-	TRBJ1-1	TGTGCCAGCTCACCACTGGCGAGGGATGGGGGAGTCTTT	CASSPLARDGGVF
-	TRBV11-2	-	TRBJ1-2	TGTGCCAGCAGCCCTAGCGGGGGGCGCTTCGATGGCTACACCTTC	CASSPSGGRFDGYTF
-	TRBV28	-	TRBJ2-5	TGTGCCAGCAGTTTAGGGCAGACCCAGTACTTC	CASSLGQTQYF
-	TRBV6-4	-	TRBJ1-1	TGTGCCAGCAGCCCTAGCCCATCCAGGGCGAACACTGAAGCTTTCTTT	CASSPSPSRANTEAFF
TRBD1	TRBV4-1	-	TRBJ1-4	TGCGCCAGCAGCCAAGATAAGGAGGGGGCGACTAATGAAAAACTGTTTTTT	CASSQDKEGATNEKLFF
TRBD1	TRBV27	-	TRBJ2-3	TGTGCCAGCAGAACGGGACAGGGGGCCGCAGATACGCAGTATTTT	CASRTGQGAADTQYF
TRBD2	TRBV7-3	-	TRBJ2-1	TGTGCCAGCAGCTTACTAGCGGGAGGGTACGATGAGCAGTTCTTC	CASSLLAGGYDEQFF
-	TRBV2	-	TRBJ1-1	TGTGCCAGCATGCCGCCGAACCAAGGGGGCACTGAAGCTTTCTTT	CASMPPNQGGTEAFF
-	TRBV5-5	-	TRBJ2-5	TGTGCCAGCGAATCGTCCCCCGGATTAGGAGAGATGACCCAGTACTTC	CASESSPGLGEMTQYF
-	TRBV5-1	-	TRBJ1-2	TGCGCCAGCAGCTTGGCCATCGCAGGGCAGTACTATGGCTACACCTTC	CASSLAIAGQYYGYTF
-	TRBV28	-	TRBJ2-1	TGTGCCAGCAGTTTAGTAGCGGCATACAATGAGCAGTTCTTC	CASSLVAAYNEQFF
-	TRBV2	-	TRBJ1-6	TGTGCCAGCAGTCGGGACGATAATTCACCCCTCCACTTT	CASSRDDNSPLHF
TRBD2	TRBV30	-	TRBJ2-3	TGTGCCTGGAGCCCAGGACTAGCGGGACGAGATACGCAGTATTTT	CAWSPGLAGRDTQYF
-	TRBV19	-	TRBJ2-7	TGTGCCAGTAGTCCCCAAAGTGGGTACGAGCAGTACTTC	CASSPQSGYEQYF
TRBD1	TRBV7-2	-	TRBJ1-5	TGTGCCAGCAGCTGGGACAGGTTTCAGCCCCAGCATTTT	CASSWDRFQPQHF
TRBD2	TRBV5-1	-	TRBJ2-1	TGCGCCAGCAGCTTGCGGGGGGGCAATGAGCAGTTCTTC	CASSLRGGNEQFF
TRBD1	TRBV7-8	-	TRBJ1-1	TGTGCCAGCAGTTACCTCAGGGGGCACACTGAAGCTTTCTTT	CASSYLRGHTEAFF
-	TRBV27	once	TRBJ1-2	TGTGCCAGCAGTGCCCTTGGGAGAGCGGAGAGCTATGGCTACACCTTC	CASSALGRAESYGYTF
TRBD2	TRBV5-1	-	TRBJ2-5	TGCGCCAGCAGCTTCGGGACTAGCGGGGGAAGGGAGACCCAGTACTTC	CASSFGTSGGRETQYF
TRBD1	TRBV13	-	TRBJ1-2	TGTGCCAGCAGCTCGGGACAGCCGATCGATCTCTATGGCTACACCTTC	CASSSGQPIDLYGYTF
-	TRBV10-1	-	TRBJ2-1	TGCGCCAGCAGTGGGACCCTCCGGTACAATGAGCAGTTCTTC	CASSGTLRYNEQFF
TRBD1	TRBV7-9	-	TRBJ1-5	TGTGCCAGCAGCCCGACAGGGCCCCATCAGCCCCAGCATTTT	CASSPTGPHQPQHF
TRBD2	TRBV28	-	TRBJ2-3	TGTGCCAGCAGTCTCGCGGCGGGAGAGTACCGTACGCAGTATTTT	CASSLAAGEYRTQYF
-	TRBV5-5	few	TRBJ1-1	TGTGCCAGCAGCTTTCCAGGCACTGAAGCTTTCTTT	CASSFPGTEAFF
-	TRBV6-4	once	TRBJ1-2	TGTGCCAGCAGGGCTAATCACGGGGATAACTATGGCTACACCTTC	CASRANHGDNYGYTF
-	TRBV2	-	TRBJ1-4	TGTGCCAGCACCGAGGGGCGGGCTGTGGGGGAAAAACTGTTTTTT	CASTEGRAVGEKLFF
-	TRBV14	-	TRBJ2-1	TGTGCCAGCAGCCAAGATCTAAATAGCCGCGGCGAGTTCTTC	CASSQDLNSRGEFF
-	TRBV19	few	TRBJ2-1	TGTGCCAGTAGTTTCAAACCGGGACAGGATAAATATGAAGGTCATAGCGGGACCTACAATGAGCAGTTCTTC	CASSFKPGQDKYEGHSGTYNEQFF
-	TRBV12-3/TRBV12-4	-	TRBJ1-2	TGTGCCAGCAGTTTCAAACTCCTCGGAGGCTACACCTTC	CASSFKLLGGYTF
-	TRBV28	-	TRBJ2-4	TGTGCCAGCAGTTTAACTCCAAACACCAAAAACATTCAGTACTTC	CASSLTPNTKNIQYF
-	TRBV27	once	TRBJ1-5	TGTGCCAGCAGTTCCTGGAATCAGCCCCAGCATTTT	CASSSWNQPQHF
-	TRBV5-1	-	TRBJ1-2	TGCGCCAGCAGCTTGGGACACACGAACGGCTACACCTTC	CASSLGHTNGYTF
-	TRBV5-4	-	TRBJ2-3	TGTGCCAGCAGCTTGAGGGGGGCTCGAGATACGCAGTATTTT	CASSLRGARDTQYF
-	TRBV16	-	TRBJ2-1	TGTGCCAGCAGCCAGTCGATCGGGAGATCTGAGCAGTTCTTC	CASSQSIGRSEQFF
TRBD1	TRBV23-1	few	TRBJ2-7	TGCGCCAGCAGTCATAGGGACAGAAGAGCCTACGAGCAGTACTTC	CASSHRDRRAYEQYF
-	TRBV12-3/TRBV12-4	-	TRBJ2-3	TGTGCCAGCAGTTTTTTAGGGACAGATACGCAGTATTTT	CASSFLGTDTQYF
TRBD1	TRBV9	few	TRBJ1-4	TGTGCCAGCAGCGCAAGATCCGACAGGGGAGGAGAAAAACTGTTTTTT	CASSARSDRGGEKLFF
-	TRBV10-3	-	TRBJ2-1	TGTGCCATCAGCGGACAGGGAGGGCCCCTCAATGAGCAGTTCTTC	CAISGQGGPLNEQFF
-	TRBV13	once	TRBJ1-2	TGTGCCAGCAGCTTATGGGGACCGAACTATGGCTACACCTTC	CASSLWGPNYGYTF
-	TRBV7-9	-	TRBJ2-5	TGTGCCAGCAGACCCTGGGGACGGGGAAGGGGAGAGACCCAGTACTTC	CASRPWGRGRGETQYF